The 21 T cell receptor beta chains listed next were all sequenced from one sample in a study of blood T cell repertoires in COVID-19. Clones were read by immunoSEQ multiplex PCR, and TCRdb kept only the in-frame ones, dropping some. The table has a few hundred thousand clones, about 85% seen once. The sample consisted of peripheral blood. The receptor set was obtained from a human donor with COVID-19, enrolled during active disease. The donor label of this sample is uncertain.

This chain connects TRBV2 to TRBJ2-7; TRBD1 is a possible D gene (6 bases). The CDR3 consists of 14 residues. V lost 0 bases and J 1 base, leaving 7 bases between the germline ends. Germline V gene data show CDR1 as SNHLY and CDR2 as FYNNEI. CDR3 in amino acids: CASSEAQGSYEQYF. CDR3 DNA: TGTGCCAGCAGTGAAGCGCAGGGGTCCTACGAGCAGTACTTC.

The rearrangement links TRBV27 to TRBJ2-1, with 11 bases identical to TRBD2. The CDR3 runs to 12 residues. V dropped 10 bases and J dropped 15; count of bases not matched to a gene: 11. Germline V gene sequence: CDR1 MNHEY, CDR2 SMNVEV (reference sequence). This CDR3 reads CATLSGRALSFF. The CDR3 region has the DNA TGTGCCACTCTTAGCGGGAGGGCCTTGTCGTTCTTC.

On this clone: The same CDR3 also results from other DNA sequences found in this sample. The chain links TRBV28 to TRBJ2-3, with D unresolved. Germline loops: CDR1 MDHEN, CDR2 SYDVKM. V gave up 5 bases and J gave up 0 bases, with 6 bases separating them. This CDR3 is 13 amino acids long. The CDR3 DNA reads TGTGCCAGCAGTCCTCCTAGCACAGATACGCAGTATTTT. Amino acid sequence: CASSPPSTDTQYF.

This sequence joins TRBV27 and TRBJ1-6; a weak D match, TRBD1 (6 bases). The CDR3 runs 17 residues. V was clipped by 6 bases and J by 7 bases, with 22 bases between them. Germline lookup yields CDR1 MNHEY and CDR2 SMNVEV (reference sequence). The CDR3, as DNA: TGTGCCAGCAGCCGAGGGCCAGGGGACCGATCCAATTCACCCCTCCACTTT. It codes for CASSRGPGDRSNSPLHF.

V gene TRBV27 combines with J gene TRBJ2-7, with TRBD2 matching over 12 bases. Germline loops: CDR1 MNHEY, CDR2 SMNVEV (reference sequence). V dropped 6 bases and J dropped 8; count of bases not matched to a gene: 8. CDR3 size: 14 residues. The CDR3 here is CASRIRTSGNKQYF. Written as DNA, the CDR3 is TGTGCCAGCAGAATAAGGACTAGCGGGAATAAGCAGTACTTC.

The chain recombines TRBV6-5 with TRBJ2-3; possible D gene TRBD1, 6 bases. CDR3 size: 15 residues. Deletions cut 6 bases from V and 1 base from J, with 14 bases between. The germline gives CDR1 MNHEY, CDR2 SVGAGI. CDR3 sequence (DNA): TGTGCCAGCAGCCCCAGGGGCGGGCGCACAGATACGCAGTATTTT. It yields the protein CASSPRGGRTDTQYF.

This clone came up a few times. This chain connects TRBV6-5 to TRBJ1-1; D call uncertain. Between the trimmed V and J ends, which lost 7 bases and 0 bases, there was a span of 12 bases. The length of the CDR3 is 14 residues. Germline lookup yields CDR1 MNHEY and CDR2 SVGAGI. CDR3 bases: TGTGCCAGCAACGAACCTAGGTTGAACACTGAAGCTTTCTTT. Its translation: CASNEPRLNTEAFF.

This clone was seen once. The genes are TRBV7-9 and TRBJ2-2, with 8 bases identical to TRBD2. Per the germline V gene, CDR1 is SEHNR and CDR2 is FQNEAQ (reference sequence). V lost 6 bases to trimming and J lost 3 bases; unmatched junction nucleotides: 6. This CDR3 has 15 residues. The CDR3 DNA reads TGTGCCAGCAGTCTAGGGGGACTAGACACCGGGGAGCTGTTTTTT. As protein: CASSLGGLDTGELFF.

This rearrangement joins TRBV28 to TRBJ2-2; 9 nucleotides align to TRBD1. The CDR3 extends over 16 amino acids. Looked up from germline, CDR1 is MDHEN and CDR2 is SYDVKM. J gave up 4 bases and V 2 bases, and 5 bases lay outside the gene matches. CDR3: CASSLMGTGTTGELFF. Written as DNA, the CDR3 is TGTGCCAGCAGTTTAATGGGGACAGGGACCACCGGGGAGCTGTTTTTT. Using reference TRBV28 and TRBJ2-2 for the parts outside the CDR3, the full variable domain is DVKVTQSSRYLVKRTGEKVFLECVQDMDHENMFWYRQDPGLGLRLIYFSYDVKMKEKGDIPEGYSVSREKKERFSLILESASTNQTSMYLCASSLMGTGTTGELFFGEGSRLTVL.

The chain is built from TRBV30 and TRBJ1-4; D is uncertain. The V end lost 6 bases, the J end lost 4 bases, and 6 bases lay between the germline ends. Germline V gene lookup returns CDR1 GTSNPN and CDR2 SVGIG (reference sequence). This CDR3 is 11 amino acids long. The DNA of the CDR3 is TGTGCCTGCGAGTATAATGAAAAACTGTTTTTT. Amino acid sequence: CACEYNEKLFF. The full variable domain, in which reference TRBV30 and TRBJ1-4 provide the parts outside the CDR3, is SQTIHQWPATLVQPVGSPLSLECTVEGTSNPNLYWYRQAAGRGLQLLFYSVGIGQISSEVPQNLSASRPQDRQFILSSKKLLLSDSGFYLCACEYNEKLFFGSGTQLSVL.

This chain uses TRBV3-1 (or the pseudogene TRBV3-2) with TRBJ1-1; D unresolved. Per the germline V gene, CDR1 is LGHDT and CDR2 is YNNKEL (reference sequence). The CDR3 has 13 amino acids. Between the trimmed V and J ends, which lost 4 bases and 5 bases, there was a span of 11 bases. The DNA for the CDR3 is TGTGCCAGCAGCCCCTCTGGGAGAACTGAAGCTTTCTTT. As protein: CASSPSGRTEAFF.

The rearrangement joins TRBV5-1 to TRBJ1-1, with a weak D call TRBD1 (5 bases). Germline V gives CDR1 SGHRS, CDR2 YFSETQ. Trimming cost V 4 bases and J 5 bases, with 12 bases left between them. The CDR3 length is 13 residues. In DNA form, the CDR3 reads TGCGCCAGCAGCCCCCAGGGTCGGACTGAAGCTTTCTTT. Translating gives CASSPQGRTEAFF.

The chain is built from TRBV19 and TRBJ2-2; TRBD2 matches at 7 bases. This CDR3 contains 15 residues. Germline assignment: CDR1 LNHDA and CDR2 SQIVND (reference sequence). V lost 7 bases to trimming and J lost 3 bases; unmatched junction nucleotides: 8. This CDR3 reads CASNQGRVDTGELFF. CDR3 in DNA: TGTGCCAGTAACCAAGGGAGGGTGGACACCGGGGAGCTGTTTTTT.

The chain recombines TRBV21-1 with TRBJ2-3; the DNA was not used to check the table's D call, TRBD2. TRBV21-1 is noted as a pseudogene. CDR3 length equals 15 residues. In DNA form, the CDR3 reads TGTGCCAGCAGTGCCGGTTTATCGAGCACAGATACGCAGTATTTT. Amino acid sequence: CASSAGLSSTDTQYF.

J is TRBJ1-1 and V is TRBV6-4, with a possible D match to TRBD1 (6 bases). Germline V gives CDR1 MRHNA, CDR2 SNTAGT. This CDR3 has 15 residues. The V end was cut by 5 bases, the J end by 6 bases, with 19 bases between. This chain's CDR3 is CASSTAGGPGAEAFF. CDR3 sequence (DNA): TGTGCCAGCAGTACCGCTGGGGGTCCAGGGGCTGAAGCTTTCTTT.

The chain employs TRBV5-6 and TRBJ1-5; 9 bases align to TRBD1. The length of the CDR3 is 16 residues. The V gene end was trimmed by 0 bases and the J gene end by 4 bases; junction bases not matched to a gene: 5. Germline CDR1 reads SGHDT; CDR2 reads YYEEEE. The DNA of the CDR3 is TGTGCCAGCAGCTTGGGGACAGGGGCGTCAAATCAGCCCCAGCATTTT. Its translation: CASSLGTGASNQPQHF.

This chain connects TRBV10-1 to TRBJ2-7; 7 bases are a match to TRBD1. In germline, CDR1 is WNHNN, CDR2 SYGVQD (reference sequence). CDR3 length: 14 amino acids. V gave up 3 bases and J gave up 4 bases; unmatched junction bases: 6. The CDR3 reads CASSDPGRGYEQYF. In nucleotides, the CDR3 is TGCGCCAGCAGTGACCCGGGCAGGGGGTACGAGCAGTACTTC.

The CDR3 region has the DNA TGTGCCAGCAGTCTAACCATTTCTTCTACGAGCTCCTATAATTCACCCCTCCACTTT. Residues: CASSLTISSTSSYNSPLHF. The chain is built from TRBV27 and TRBJ1-6, with D uncertain. Germline V CDR1 and CDR2: MNHEY, SMNVEV (reference sequence). CDR3 length equals 19 residues. Between the trimmed V and J ends, which lost 5 bases and 0 bases, there was a span of 20 bases.

The genes are TRBV9 and TRBJ2-2; 7 bases are a match to TRBD1. This CDR3 has 16 residues. V shed 3 bases, J shed 3 bases, and the junction held 8 bases outside the gene matches. Looked up from germline, CDR1 is SGDLS and CDR2 is YYNGEE. CDR3 residues: CASSATGTVYTGELFF. CDR3 DNA: TGTGCCAGCAGCGCTACGGGGACAGTATACACCGGGGAGCTGTTTTTT.

This rearrangement joins TRBV19 to TRBJ2-7; D uncertain. There are 13 residues in the CDR3. Trimming pared 3 bases from V and 3 bases from J, leaving 9 bases between. CDR1 and CDR2 from the germline V gene are LNHDA and SQIVND (reference sequence). The DNA of the CDR3 is TGTGCCAGTAGTATCAACTCACTCTACGAGCAGTACTTC. Translating gives CASSINSLYEQYF.

This clone came up a few times. The chain joins TRBV4-1 to TRBJ2-3; a weak D match, TRBD2 (5 bases). This CDR3 contains 15 residues. Germline V gives CDR1 MGHRA, CDR2 YSYEKL. Trimming took 1 base from V and 6 from J, leaving 14 bases between them. The CDR3 sequence: CASSQGRARRDTQYF. In DNA form, the CDR3 reads TGCGCCAGCAGCCAAGGACGGGCCCGGAGGGATACGCAGTATTTT.